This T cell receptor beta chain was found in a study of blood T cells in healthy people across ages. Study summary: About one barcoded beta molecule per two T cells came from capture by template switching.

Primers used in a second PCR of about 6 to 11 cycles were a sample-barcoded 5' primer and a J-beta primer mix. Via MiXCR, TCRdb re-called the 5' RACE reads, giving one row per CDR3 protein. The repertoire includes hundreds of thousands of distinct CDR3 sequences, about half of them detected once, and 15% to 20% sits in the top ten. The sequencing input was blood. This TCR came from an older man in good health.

The chain's CDR3 is CAWTRDSNEQYF. The CDR3 nucleotides are TGTGCCTGGACCCGGGACTCGAATGAGCAGTACTTC. The rearrangement links TRBV30 to TRBJ2-7, with D perhaps matching TRBD2 (6 bases). The CDR3 runs to 12 residues. Trimming stripped 4 bases from V and 7 bases from J, with 14 bases between. Germline CDR1 reads GTSNPN; CDR2 reads SVGIG (reference sequence).